These 31 T cell receptor beta chains share one sample of origin, sequenced in a study of blood T cell repertoires in COVID-19. Clones were read by immunoSEQ multiplex PCR, and TCRdb kept only the in-frame ones, dropping some. The sample includes a few hundred thousand clones, 70% to 90% of them seen just once. Source material: PBMCs or T cells enriched from blood (not recorded which). The receptors here all came from a man in his forties or fifties in a cohort exposed to, infected with or recovered from COVID-19 (not recorded which).

The CDR3 loop is CASSLVTNYGYTF. As DNA, the CDR3 is TGTGCCAGCAGCTTGGTAACTAACTATGGCTACACCTTC. The chain joins TRBV5-5 to TRBJ1-2, with unresolved D. The CDR3 contains 13 residues. Germline lookup yields CDR1 SGHKS and CDR2 YYEKEE (reference sequence). The V and J ends lost 0 bases and 0 bases respectively, with 3 bases between them.

The CDR3 coding sequence is TGTGCCAGCAGCGAGAGTGGGGGGGTCACTAATGAAAAACTGTTTTTT. Amino acids: CASSESGGVTNEKLFF. The V and J genes are TRBV9 and TRBJ1-4; tentative D call: TRBD1 (5 bases). The CDR3 totals 16 residues. Germline V gene sequence: CDR1 SGDLS, CDR2 YYNGEE. V lost 3 bases and J lost 2, with 14 bases in between.

The V call is TRBV4-1, the J call TRBJ1-2; no reliable D call. Trimming took 1 base from V and 3 from J, leaving 9 bases between them. The germline V gene encodes CDR1 MGHRA and CDR2 YSYEKL. The CDR3 contains 14 residues. The CDR3 coding sequence is TGCGCCAGCAGCCAAGGGAGCCATGACTATGGCTACACCTTC. Encoded protein: CASSQGSHDYGYTF.

The chain combines TRBV9 with TRBJ1-4; D remains ambiguous. Germline values: CDR1 SGDLS, CDR2 YYNGEE. This CDR3 contains 15 residues. V dropped 3 bases and J dropped 7 bases, with 16 bases sitting between them. The DNA of the CDR3 is TGTGCCAGCAGCGGGTCGAACGGGGTGGGTGAAAAACTGTTTTTT. Amino acids: CASSGSNGVGEKLFF.

This CDR3 is CASSEMPQGSQPQHF. The CDR3 coding sequence is TGTGCCAGCAGTGAGATGCCACAGGGAAGTCAGCCCCAGCATTTT. J is TRBJ1-5 and V is TRBV6-1; possible D gene TRBD1, 6 bases. Germline assignment: CDR1 MNHNS and CDR2 SASEGT. There are 15 residues in the CDR3. V lost 3 bases, J lost 6 bases, and 15 bases lay in between.

The chain carries TRBV4-1 and TRBJ2-6; maybe TRBD2 (5 bases). Trimming stripped 4 bases from V and 0 bases from J, with 16 bases between. CDR3 length: 18 amino acids. Germline V CDR1 and CDR2: MGHRA, YSYEKL. DNA for the CDR3: TGCGCCAGCAGCCCGAAGGAGGTCCTTTCCTCTGGGGCCAACGTCCTGACTTTC. Protein product: CASSPKEVLSSGANVLTF.

The chain carries TRBV11-2 and TRBJ2-5; 9 nucleotides agree with TRBD1. After removal of 4 bases from V and 4 bases from J, the junction contained 7 bases not matched to a gene. CDR1 and CDR2 (germline): SGHAT, FQNNGV. The CDR3 is 15 residues long. CDR3 in amino acids: CASSSPGTGLETQYF. For the CDR3, the DNA is TGTGCCAGCAGCTCCCCTGGGACAGGGTTAGAGACCCAGTACTTC.

This chain uses TRBV15 with TRBJ2-5, with D possibly TRBD1 on 5 matching bases. Germline V gives CDR1 LNHNV, CDR2 YYDKDF (reference sequence). V was clipped by 1 base and J by 5 bases, with 11 bases between them. CDR3 length: 14 amino acids. The CDR3 nucleotides read TGTGCCACCAGCAGAGGCGGACACCGGGAGACCCAGTACTTC. Its protein product is CATSRGGHRETQYF.

This clone appeared a few times. CDR3 DNA: TGTGCCAGTAGTAGTCAAGACAGGGCGTCGGGAGGCTACACCTTC. Translated: CASSSQDRASGGYTF. V gene TRBV19 combines with J gene TRBJ1-2, with 7 bases aligning to TRBD1. The CDR3 runs 15 residues. The junction had 13 bases not matched to a gene; V was cut back by 4 bases and J by 8 bases. Germline CDR1 LNHDA, CDR2 SQIVND (reference sequence).

The V call is TRBV7-6, the J call TRBJ2-3; perhaps TRBD2 as D (6 bases). Trimming removed 5 bases from V and 0 bases from J, with 15 bases in between. The CDR3 runs to 16 residues. Germline V gene sequence: CDR1 SGHVS, CDR2 FNYEAQ. In DNA, the CDR3 is TGTGCCAGCAGCGAGTCAGCGGGCCTTAGCACAGATACGCAGTATTTT. This gives the protein CASSESAGLSTDTQYF.

V is TRBV12-5 and J is TRBJ2-2; 10 bases agree with TRBD1. CDR3 length: 16 residues. Per germline, CDR1 LGHNT and CDR2 FRNRAP. V gave up 6 bases and J gave up 6 bases; unmatched junction bases: 10. CDR3 sequence (DNA): TGTGCTAGTGGCCCTGGGACAGGGGTCAAACCCGGGGAGCTGTTTTTT. Encoded protein: CASGPGTGVKPGELFF.

This clone was seen once. This rearrangement joins TRBV7-3 to TRBJ1-3; D is perhaps TRBD1 (5 bases). There are 15 residues in the CDR3. CDR1 and CDR2 (germline): SGHTA, FQGTGA. The V end was cut by 2 bases, the J end by 2 bases, with 10 bases between. The CDR3 nucleotides are TGTGCCAGCAGCTTACAGGGCTCCGCTGGAAACACCATATATTTT. Its protein is CASSLQGSAGNTIYF.

This rearrangement joins TRBV14 to TRBJ2-6; tentatively, D is TRBD2 (8 bases). The CDR3 has 23 residues. V was clipped by 0 bases and J by 1 base, with 28 bases between them. Looked up from germline, CDR1 is SGHDN and CDR2 is FVKESK. For the CDR3, the DNA is TGTGCCAGCAGCCAAGACCCGCGGGACAGTGCGCGGAGCGGGGGTTCTGGGGCCAACGTCCTGACTTTC. It specifies CASSQDPRDSARSGGSGANVLTF. Filled out from reference TRBV14 and TRBJ2-6, the complete variable domain reads EAGVTQFPSHSVIEKGQTVTLRCDPISGHDNLYWYRRVMGKEIKFLLHFVKESKQDESGMPNNRFLAERTGGTYSTLKVQPAELEDSGVYFCASSQDPRDSARSGGSGANVLTFGAGSRLTVL.

Note on this clone: Other DNA sequences within the sample encode an identical CDR3. J is TRBJ1-1 and V is TRBV2; D gene ambiguous. Germline CDR1 reads SNHLY; CDR2 reads FYNNEI. Trimming stripped 8 bases from V and 8 bases from J, with 9 bases between. CDR3 length: 10 amino acids. The CDR3 protein is CASRGAEAFF. For the CDR3, the DNA is TGTGCCAGCCGGGGAGCCGAAGCTTTCTTT.

This chain connects TRBV6-5 to TRBJ2-1, with a tentative D call TRBD2 (5 bases). CDR3 length: 13 residues. With 6 bases removed from V and 3 bases from J, the gap between germline ends came to 9 bases. CDR1 is MNHEY, CDR2 SVGAGI, per germline. The CDR3 DNA follows: TGTGCCAGCAGCCGCCGGGACTACAATGAGCAGTTCTTC. Protein sequence: CASSRRDYNEQFF.

The chain couples TRBV7-2 to TRBJ1-6; 9 nucleotides align to TRBD1. This CDR3 has 15 amino acids. Losses at the gene ends were 5 bases for V and 3 bases for J; bases not matched to a gene: 2. Germline V lookup: CDR1 SGHTA, CDR2 FQGNSA. The CDR3 loop is CASSTGQGYNSPLHF. CDR3 in DNA: TGTGCCAGCAGCACGGGACAGGGCTATAATTCACCCCTCCACTTT.

The V call is TRBV10-3, the J call TRBJ2-3, with 7 bases fitting TRBD2. J was trimmed by 1 base and V by 2 bases; bases with no gene match: 6. This CDR3 spans 16 amino acids. Germline V gives CDR1 ENHRY, CDR2 SYGVKD. Here the CDR3 DNA reads TGTGCCATCAGTGAGGGGCGGGAGTATGGCACAGATACGCAGTATTTT. Translated, it gives CAISEGREYGTDTQYF.

The V gene is TRBV3-1 (or the pseudogene TRBV3-2), the J gene TRBJ2-2; D not resolved. V was cut by 0 bases and J by 6 bases, with 11 bases left in between. Germline values: CDR1 LGHDT, CDR2 YNNKEL (reference sequence). This CDR3 is 15 amino acids long. The CDR3 spells CASSQDATPAGELFF. Here the CDR3 DNA reads TGTGCCAGCAGCCAAGACGCAACCCCGGCCGGGGAGCTGTTTTTT.

The chain links TRBV7-9 to TRBJ2-7; 7 positions agree with TRBD1. The CDR3 contains 13 residues. Germline CDR1 reads SEHNR; CDR2 reads FQNEAQ (reference sequence). The ends lost 4 bases at V and 3 bases at J; junction bases unmatched: 3. CDR3 nucleotide sequence: TGTGCCAGCAGCTGGGGACAGTTCTACGAGCAGTACTTC. It yields the protein CASSWGQFYEQYF.

The J gene is TRBJ2-7, the V gene TRBV11-3; D gene ambiguous. There are 12 residues in the CDR3. CDR1 is SGHNT and CDR2 is YENEEA in the germline V gene. The V and J ends lost 5 bases and 9 bases respectively, with 14 bases between them. CDR3 in amino acids: CASSPRSNGQYF. In DNA form, the CDR3 reads TGTGCCAGCAGCCCTCGGTCAAATGGGCAGTACTTC.

The chain carries TRBV19 and TRBJ1-6; TRBD1 is a possible D gene (5 bases). In germline, CDR1 is LNHDA, CDR2 SQIVND (reference sequence). Trimming stripped 4 bases from V and 8 bases from J, with 6 bases between. This CDR3 has 12 amino acids. CDR3 sequence reads: CASSSRDSPLHF. DNA of the CDR3: TGTGCCAGTAGTAGCAGGGATTCACCCCTCCACTTT.

The chain is built from TRBV18 and TRBJ2-5; TRBD2 is a possible D gene (5 bases). The CDR3 loop spans 17 amino acids. The germline V and J ends were trimmed by 1 base and 1 base, with 16 bases remaining between them. CDR1 and CDR2 (germline): KGHSH, LQKENI. This CDR3 is CASSPLTPTGFQETQYF. The CDR3 nucleotides are TGTGCCAGCTCACCACTAACACCGACGGGATTCCAAGAGACCCAGTACTTC. The full variable domain, rest sourced from reference TRBV18 and TRBJ2-5, is NAGVMQNPRHLVRRRGQEARLRCSPMKGHSHVYWYRQLPEEGLKFMVYLQKENIIDESGMPKERFSAEFPKEGPSILRIQQVVRGDSAAYFCASSPLTPTGFQETQYFGPGTRLLVL.

This chain connects TRBV28 to TRBJ2-7; D remains ambiguous. The germline gives CDR1 MDHEN, CDR2 SYDVKM. The CDR3 is made up of 12 amino acids. V lost 2 bases to trimming and J lost 3 bases, with 5 bases between them. CDR3 DNA sequence: TGTGCCAGCAGTTTAGGCCGCTACGAGCAGTACTTC. Translation: CASSLGRYEQYF.

J is TRBJ2-5 and V is TRBV3-1 (or the pseudogene TRBV3-2); 11 bases fit TRBD2. The germline V gene encodes CDR1 LGHDT and CDR2 YNNKEL (reference sequence). V shed 3 bases, J shed 3 bases, and the junction held 18 bases outside the gene matches. This CDR3 spans 20 amino acids. In DNA, the CDR3 is TGTGCCAGCAGCCACTCCTGGGGGATAGCGGGAGGGATGATGAAAGAGACCCAGTACTTC. It codes for CASSHSWGIAGGMMKETQYF.

The chain links TRBV23-1 to TRBJ1-3, with 11 bases that match TRBD1. TRBV23-1 is designated an ORF whose function remains uncertain. The length of the CDR3 is 16 residues. J gave up 4 bases and V 6 bases, and 8 bases lay outside the gene matches. Here the CDR3 reads CASSPDRGRLGNTIYF. CDR3 nucleotides: TGCGCCAGCAGCCCGGACAGGGGGCGGTTGGGAAACACCATATATTTT.

This chain connects TRBV11-3 to TRBJ2-6; 7 bases agree with TRBD2. Germline V gene lookup returns CDR1 SGHNT and CDR2 YENEEA. The CDR3 spans 19 residues. V lost 4 bases, J lost 1 base, and 13 bases stayed unmatched. The CDR3 DNA reads TGTGCCAGCAGCTCCCCACGGGAGGTTACGCGGTCTGGGGCCAACGTCCTGACTTTC. Translation: CASSSPREVTRSGANVLTF.

The CDR3 is CASSQFGTEAFF. The CDR3 region has the DNA TGTGCCAGCAGCCAATTCGGGACTGAAGCTTTCTTT. This chain uses TRBV3-1 (or the pseudogene TRBV3-2) with TRBJ1-1, with D unclear. There are 12 residues in the CDR3. Trimming cost V 2 bases and J 5 bases, with 6 bases left between them. Per germline, CDR1 LGHDT and CDR2 YNNKEL (reference sequence).

This clone showed up just a few times. The V gene is TRBV5-4, the J gene TRBJ2-1; D call uncertain. Looked up from germline, CDR1 is SGHNT and CDR2 is YYREEE (reference sequence). V lost 4 bases to trimming and J lost 7 bases, with 6 bases between them. The CDR3 totals 11 residues. The CDR3 region has the DNA TGTGCCAGCAGCAGAGTTAATGAGCAGTTCTTC. Encoded protein: CASSRVNEQFF. Full variable domain (outside the CDR3, taken from reference TRBV5-4 and TRBJ2-1): ETGVTQSPTHLIKTRGQQVTLRCSSQSGHNTVSWYQQALGQGPQFIFQYYREEENGRGNFPPRFSGLQFPNYSSELNVNALELDDSALYLCASSRVNEQFFGPGTRLTVL.

The chain recombines TRBV19 with TRBJ2-7; weak D call: TRBD1 (5 bases). Germline V CDR1 and CDR2: LNHDA, SQIVND (reference sequence). The CDR3 runs to 14 residues. Trimming left V 5 bases short and J 6 bases short, with 17 bases between. The CDR3 DNA follows: TGTGCCAGTAGTCTCGCAGGGTCGGAGTTCGAGCAGTACTTC. Its translation is CASSLAGSEFEQYF.

The rearrangement uses TRBV7-2 and TRBJ2-1, with 9 bases identical to TRBD1. Germline V lookup: CDR1 SGHTA, CDR2 FQGNSA. This CDR3 is built from 15 residues. The junction had 5 bases not matched to a gene; V was cut back by 1 base and J by 7 bases. In DNA, the CDR3 is TGTGCCAGCAGCTTAGTTCGACAGGGGGGGAATGAGCAGTTCTTC. Residues: CASSLVRQGGNEQFF.

The chain uses TRBV19 and TRBJ1-5; 7 nucleotides align to TRBD1. The CDR3 is 14 residues long. V lost 3 bases and J lost 5; bases outside the gene matches: 4. The germline CDR1 and CDR2 sequences are LNHDA and SQIVND (reference sequence). CDR3 sequence: CASSMGRGHQPQHF. The CDR3 DNA reads TGTGCCAGTAGTATGGGAAGGGGGCATCAGCCCCAGCATTTT.